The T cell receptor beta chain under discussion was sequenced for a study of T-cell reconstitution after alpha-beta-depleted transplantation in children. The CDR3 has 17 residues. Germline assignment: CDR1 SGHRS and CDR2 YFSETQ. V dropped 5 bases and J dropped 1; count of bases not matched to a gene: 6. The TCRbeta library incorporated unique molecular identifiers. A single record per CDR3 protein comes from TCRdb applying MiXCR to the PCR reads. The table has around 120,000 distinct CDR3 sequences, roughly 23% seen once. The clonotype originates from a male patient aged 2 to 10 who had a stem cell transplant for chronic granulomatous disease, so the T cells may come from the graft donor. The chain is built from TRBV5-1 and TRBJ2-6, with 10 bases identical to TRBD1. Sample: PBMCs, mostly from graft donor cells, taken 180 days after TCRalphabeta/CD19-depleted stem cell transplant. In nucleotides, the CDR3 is TGCGCCAGCAGGGAATGGACAGGGGGATCTGGGGCCAACGTCCTGACTTTC. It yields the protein CASREWTGGSGANVLTF.